This T cell receptor (beta chain) came from a study of blood T cells in healthy people across ages. The authors ran a second PCR of about 6 to 11 cycles using a sample-barcoded 5' primer and a J-beta primer mix. MiXCR, applied by TCRdb to the 5' RACE reads, yields one record per CDR3 protein. The sample yields almost 300,000 distinct CDR3 sequences, less than 30% seen once. Germline CDR1 is LGHDT and CDR2 is YNNKEL (reference sequence). The ends lost 1 base at V and 14 bases at J; junction bases unmatched: 9. This CDR3 is built from 15 residues. J is TRBJ1-6 and V is TRBV3-1; 9 bases are shared with TRBD1. Sequencing input: blood. This TCR was recovered from a woman between 65 and 79 years old in good health. The CDR3 DNA reads as TGTGCCAGCAGCCAAGTGGGACAGGGTCCGGATTCCCTCCACTTT. Its translation is CASSQVGQGPDSLHF.